This T cell receptor beta chain was retrieved from a study of identifying expanded T cells in peripheral blood (dated by TCRdb to the late 2010s). Describing the broader study: Separate aliquots of the same genomic DNA pool were sequenced to produce technical replicates, and four replicates were compared in pairs.

No immune events such as infections were documented for the healthy donors during the collection period. Healthy-donor blood repertoires served as a training cohort to calibrate time-dependent variance in a beta-binomial model of T-cell clone differential abundance. The training cohort included 10 or so healthy donors, of whom 3 were female and 7 were male. The donors were between roughly 29 and 70 years old, with an average age of roughly 41 years. Whole blood was collected from each healthy donor at three time points spaced about 2 weeks apart and obtained from a commercial supplier. For immunosequencing, genomic DNA was extracted from whole blood that had not been sorted. As concerns this clone: Its antigen target is currently unknown. No much larger clone is present one base from it, and per-base qualities are unavailable. The identical CDR3 is also encoded by other nucleotide sequences in the sample.

What the research found in general, with its limitations: Across all healthy-donor time intervals, the beta-binomial model significantly cut both the number of clones called differentially abundant and the false-positive rate. Approximately 1.2 differentially abundant clones were flagged by the binomial model between technical replicates, whereas about 16 and 19 were flagged over around two weeks and four weeks, respectively. For all healthy donors, the variance in clone template counts between roughly 2-week samples rose significantly as total template count increased. The authors expected biological variance in healthy repertoires might increase further over much longer intervals such as months to years.

TCRbeta CDR3 regions were profiled by bias-controlled multiplex PCR amplification of genomic DNA with the immunoSEQ Assay. The study's own analysis went as follows. The absolute abundance of each unique TCRbeta CDR3 region was quantified after sequences were collapsed and filtered. Two models were used to test differential abundance: a binomial model (Fisher-equivalent) and a beta-binomial model that adds time-dependent variance fitted from healthy donors. Any clone with fewer than 5 combined templates was excluded, and a clone was called differentially abundant if its Benjamini-Hochberg FDR was below 0.01. Beta-binomial variance was modeled as a function of total template count across the two samples using the form v = (b*log(k)+a)^2. TCRdb's version of the immuneACCESS table is confined to in-frame rearrangements and falls short of the full clone set. An unresolved V gene accounts for under half of the shortfall where checked; the remainder is of unknown origin. The V and J calls and clone size were taken over from that table, and D and trimming were inferred from the DNA. The sample table contains approximately 130,000 clones; only one count was recorded for approximately 86% of them. Jointly, the top ten make up approximately 8.9% of the sample.

The origin of this receptor is a person between 18 and 75 years old in good health. Sequenced sample: blood.

The CDR3 protein is CASSLGQGGYNEQFF. In nucleotide form, the sequence is TGTGCCAGCAGCCTCGGACAGGGGGGCTACAATGAGCAGTTCTTC. The sequence joins TRBV7-8 to TRBJ2-1, and 10 junction bases match TRBD1. From the cysteine up to the phenylalanine, the CDR3 has a length of 15 residues. CDR3 DNA is the only sequence kept; it has 45 bases, read in frame from the first base. The germline V gene sets CDR1 to SGHVS and CDR2 to FQNEAQ. Trimming removed 5 bases from V and 3 bases from J; the gene matches leave 4 bases unexplained.